This passage covers 14 T cell receptor beta chains from one sample sequenced in a study of early T cells in non-severe SARS-CoV-2 infection. One entry per CDR3 protein, called by TCRdb with MiXCR from the 5' RACE reads. Of about 49,000 distinct CDR3 sequences in the sample, about 12% were seen once. Specimen: whole blood. The receptor set was obtained from an adult who was a healthcare worker with PCR-confirmed SARS-CoV-2 infection or an uninfected control (not recorded which).

The chain employs TRBV7-9 and TRBJ2-3; 11 bases agree with TRBD1. Germline trimming cut 3 bases from V and 5 bases from J; bases unmatched to any gene: 7. The CDR3 sequence is 16 residues long. The V gene's germline CDR1 is SEHNR and CDR2 FQNEAQ (reference sequence). As DNA, the CDR3 is TGTGCCAGCAGCTTGGCCGGGACAGGGGGGAAAGATACGCAGTATTTT. Amino acids: CASSLAGTGGKDTQYF.

J is TRBJ2-3 and V is TRBV13; D is possibly TRBD2 (5 bases). Per germline, CDR1 PRHDT and CDR2 FYEKMQ (reference sequence). Trimming removed 1 base at V and 0 bases at J, with 5 bases between. This CDR3 has 14 residues. CDR3 sequence reads: CASSLVASTDTQYF. The CDR3 nucleotides read TGTGCCAGCAGCTTAGTAGCGAGCACAGATACGCAGTATTTT.

The chain employs TRBV7-2 and TRBJ1-1; 10 bases fit TRBD1. CDR3 length: 15 residues. V was pared by 4 bases and J by 4 bases, with 6 bases of the junction left unmatched. CDR1 is SGHTA, CDR2 FQGNSA, per germline. The CDR3 loop is CASSWDRGPLTEAFF. CDR3 coding DNA: TGTGCCAGCAGCTGGGACAGGGGACCCCTCACTGAAGCTTTCTTT.

This clonotype was seen many times. This sequence joins TRBV28 and TRBJ2-6; D is possibly TRBD1 (6 bases). With 3 bases removed from V and 0 bases from J, the gap between germline ends came to 24 bases. The germline V gene has CDR1 MDHEN and CDR2 SYDVKM. This CDR3 spans 21 amino acids. CDR3 nucleotide sequence: TGTGCCAGCAGTTTTATCACCCACAGACGTAGGGGGACCTCTGGGGCCAACGTCCTGACTTTC. Protein: CASSFITHRRRGTSGANVLTF.

This clonotype appeared many times. The chain is built from TRBV20-1 and TRBJ1-2; a weak D match, TRBD1 (6 bases). The CDR3 runs to 12 residues. Trimming removed 3 bases from V and 8 bases from J, with 13 bases in between. The germline gives CDR1 DFQATT, CDR2 SNEGSKA (reference sequence). This chain's CDR3 is CSARDSGRGYTF. The CDR3, as DNA: TGCAGTGCTAGGGACAGTGGCCGAGGCTACACCTTC.

In this sample, this clonotype turned up many times. The chain employs TRBV4-3 and TRBJ2-6, with a possible D match to TRBD2 (6 bases). Trimming removed 0 bases from V and 13 bases from J, with 22 bases in between. From germline, CDR1 is LGHNA and CDR2 YSLEER. The CDR3 sequence is 17 residues long. CDR3 region: CASSQDREGPRGGVLTF. The CDR3 DNA reads as TGCGCCAGCAGCCAAGATCGTGAAGGCCCGAGGGGAGGAGTCCTGACTTTC.

There are many counts of this clonotype. The rearrangement links TRBV10-3 to TRBJ2-1; 8 nucleotides line up with TRBD1. The germline gives CDR1 ENHRY, CDR2 SYGVKD. The CDR3 has 13 amino acids. V gave up 10 bases and J gave up 5 bases; unmatched junction bases: 7. CDR3 in amino acids: CATSGTGDNEQFF. The CDR3 DNA follows: TGTGCCACTTCCGGGACAGGAGACAATGAGCAGTTCTTC.

This rearrangement joins TRBV30 to TRBJ2-7, with TRBD2 as a possible D gene (6 bases). CDR1 and CDR2 from the germline V gene are GTSNPN and SVGIG (reference sequence). Trimming took off 3 bases at V and 3 bases at J, with 21 bases between the two ends. This CDR3 is built from 16 residues. CDR3 amino acids: CAWSRTERVYRYEQYF. CDR3 sequence (DNA): TGTGCCTGGAGCCGTACTGAGCGGGTTTATCGCTACGAGCAGTACTTC.

This clonotype was counted between two and nine times. The rearrangement joins TRBV6-5 to TRBJ2-4; D is ambiguous. Germline V gene sequence: CDR1 MNHEY, CDR2 SVGAGI. CDR3 length equals 13 residues. V lost 3 bases and J 5 bases, leaving 8 bases between the germline ends. The CDR3 sequence: CASSYLRQNIQYF. CDR3 sequence (DNA): TGTGCCAGCAGTTATCTCAGACAAAACATTCAGTACTTC.

This clonotype was detected ten times or more. This chain joins TRBV29-1 and TRBJ1-2; D is perhaps TRBD1 (5 bases). Germline CDR1 and CDR2: SQVTM and ANQGSEA. Trimming removed 5 bases at V and 1 base at J, with 11 bases between. This CDR3 spans 13 amino acids. This CDR3 reads CSVRSGLNYGYTF. DNA of the CDR3: TGCAGCGTTCGATCAGGGCTTAACTATGGCTACACCTTC. The whole variable domain, remainder taken from reference TRBV29-1 and TRBJ1-2, is SAVISQKPSRDICQRGTSLTIQCQVDSQVTMMFWYRQQPGQSLTLIATANQGSEATYESGFVIDKFPISRPNLTFSTLTVSNMSPEDSSIYLCSVRSGLNYGYTFGSGTRLTVV.

Only a few counts were recorded for this clonotype. V usage is TRBV10-1 and J usage is TRBJ2-2, with TRBD2 identical over 9 bases. V lost 9 bases to trimming and J lost 4 bases; unmatched junction nucleotides: 18. There are 18 residues in the CDR3. Germline CDR1 and CDR2: WNHNN and SYGVQD (reference sequence). CDR3 sequence: CARNTGLANPGGTGELFF. In DNA form, the CDR3 reads TGCGCCAGGAATACGGGACTAGCCAACCCCGGGGGCACCGGGGAGCTGTTTTTT.

Ten or more counts support this clonotype. The chain recombines TRBV4-1 with TRBJ1-1; D is undetermined. CDR3 length: 18 amino acids. Per germline, CDR1 MGHRA and CDR2 YSYEKL. V was clipped by 3 bases and J by 1 base, with 21 bases between them. The CDR3 region has the DNA TGCGCCAGCAGCCAGTTCGGGTTGCGAGACGCCTGGAACACTGAAGCTTTCTTT. It specifies CASSQFGLRDAWNTEAFF.

By share of the sample, this clonotype is medium-sized. The chain couples TRBV20-1 to TRBJ1-2, with a weak D call TRBD1 (6 bases). The V gene's germline CDR1 is DFQATT and CDR2 SNEGSKA (reference sequence). The CDR3 covers 13 residues. With 0 bases removed from V and 6 bases from J, the gap between germline ends came to 11 bases. Here the CDR3 reads CSARDLGGDGYTF. In nucleotides, the CDR3 is TGCAGTGCTAGAGATCTGGGGGGCGATGGCTACACCTTC.

This clonotype has at least ten counts. The chain links TRBV30 to TRBJ2-7, with D possibly TRBD1 on 6 matching bases. Trimming pared 3 bases from V and 2 bases from J, leaving 14 bases between. In germline, CDR1 is GTSNPN, CDR2 SVGIG (reference sequence). CDR3 size: 14 residues. The CDR3 DNA sequence: TGTGCCTGGAGCCTACAGGGTTCCCCCTACGAGCAGTACTTC. It encodes CAWSLQGSPYEQYF.